The source of this TCR beta chain is a study of CD8 T cells in ankylosing spondylitis. As to this clonotype: Antigen specificity is unknown.

In making TCR beta libraries, quantitative 5'-RACE with molecular barcodes was used. TCRdb used MiXCR to reprocess the 5' RACE reads, holding one entry per CDR3 protein. The profile shows over 400,000 distinct CDR3 sequences, roughly 26% of them singletons. Study results and limitations: Blood of patients with ankylosing spondylitis appeared to be characterized by a TCR beta motif of eight highly homologous variants. From matched ankylosing spondylitis synovial fluid, disease-linked clones were reportedly recovered at significantly enriched levels.

The length of the CDR3 is 14 residues. Between the trimmed V and J ends, which lost 2 bases and 2 bases, there was a span of 9 bases. Germline CDR1 is MNHEY and CDR2 is SMNVEV (reference sequence). Sequencing was done on a sample of blood, either unsorted or a sorted T cell fraction (not recorded which). This clonotype was obtained from a male donor with ankylosing spondylitis. V gene TRBV27 combines with J gene TRBJ1-2; TRBD1 might be the D (5 bases). The CDR3 spells CASSLAGTNYGYTF. The CDR3 coding sequence is TGTGCCAGCAGTTTAGCGGGGACCAACTATGGCTACACCTTC.